The present entry profiles one T cell receptor (beta chain) with its context. Its antigen is unidentified. This sample was included in a study of cytomegalovirus exposure and HLA in healthy donors. The CDR3 length is 16 residues. J gave up 2 bases and V 5 bases, and 11 bases lay outside the gene matches. Germline CDR1 and CDR2: ENHRY and SYGVKD. The PCR employed 60 Vbeta primers together with 13 Jbeta primers. Sequenced by immunoSEQ multiplex PCR; TCRdb stores in-frame clones only, minus some. The table shows 250,000 to 350,000 clones, with 80% occurring only once. Study findings and constraints: Reports indicated that the classifier achieved high specificity and sensitivity in diagnosing cytomegalovirus status.

Material for sequencing was PBMCs. The gene calls are TRBV10-3 and TRBJ2-7; 8 bases agree with TRBD2. The clonotype originates from a girl aged 2 to 9 in good health and CMV-seronegative. The CDR3 DNA follows: TGTGCCATCAGTCACCTAGCGGGTTCCCGACCCTACGAGCAGTACTTC. This codes for CAISHLAGSRPYEQYF.